The entry below gives a single T cell receptor beta chain sequence along with its context. Authors' methods: By means of reference gene primer amplification, nucleated cell counts were estimated. The repertoire was sequenced with immunoSEQ multiplex PCR; TCRdb's copy has only in-frame clones and lacks some. V and J calls and clone size are as listed in that table; D and trimming were resolved from the DNA. The sample lists about 250,000 clones, approximately 90% seen once, with 2% to 3% in the top ten. These data originate in a study of blood T cell repertoires in COVID-19. The CDR3 extends over 14 amino acids. Germline values: CDR1 SQVTM, CDR2 ANQGSEA. Trimming removed 6 bases from V and 3 bases from J, with 17 bases in between. Cohort allocation depended upon clinical history that participants reported.

Sequenced material: PBMCs or T cells enriched from blood (not recorded which). V is TRBV29-1 and J is TRBJ1-2, with D possibly matching TRBD1 (5 bases). The receptor's source is a woman in her twenties or thirties with acute COVID-19. CDR3: CSVAMVQGYYGYTF. The CDR3 DNA reads TGCAGCGTAGCTATGGTGCAGGGCTACTATGGCTACACCTTC.